Sequencing of this TCR beta chain was carried out in a study of vaccination and CD4 T cells after COVID-19. Indicated treatment: approximately 11-day PBMC culture with coronavirus spike peptide pools or control peptides (ViraFEST assay). The PCR-positive dates, March through December 2020, came before the US Alpha, Beta and Delta variants. Note on this clonotype: Its antigen is not identified.

Trimming pared 4 bases from V and 3 bases from J, leaving 3 bases between. The V gene's germline CDR1 is KGHDR and CDR2 SFDVKD. CDR3 length: 12 amino acids. Sequenced with the Oncomine TCR Beta short-read assay was DNA taken from cultured CD4+ T cells. From the PCR reads, TCRdb called clonotypes with MiXCR, one entry per CDR3 protein. The table lists roughly 25,000 distinct CDR3 sequences, under 65% of them singletons. The chain joins TRBV24-1 to TRBJ1-5; D uncertain. What was sequenced was CD4+ T cells from blood, cultured in vitro. The TCR sequence derives from a human donor who had recovered from COVID-19. CDR3 coding DNA: TGTGCCACCAGTGAAGACAATCAGCCCCAGCATTTT. Protein product: CATSEDNQPQHF.